A selection of T cell receptor beta chains follows, all from one sample in a study of blood T cell repertoires in COVID-19. The repertoire was sequenced with immunoSEQ multiplex PCR; TCRdb's copy has only in-frame clones and lacks some. The sample consists of about 55,000 clones, roughly 90% of them appearing once. The material sequenced was peripheral blood. The receptors here all came from a man aged 80 or over with acute or convalescent COVID-19. CDR3s include the opening cysteine and the closing phenylalanine or tryptophan. D genes are given only for firm matches. Clone size, where shown, is once, few, many, or a class for clones that have expanded.

d_call cdr3_length clone_size j_call v_call cdr3_nt cdr3_aa
TRBD1 16 once TRBJ2-5 TRBV7-8 TGTGCCAGCAGCTTAGGGTCGGGACAGGGTTTCGAGACCCAGTACTTC CASSLGSGQGFETQYF
TRBD2 14 . TRBJ2-3 TRBV30 TGTGCCTGGATCTCTAGCGGACCCACAGATACGCAGTATTTT CAWISSGPTDTQYF
TRBD1 12 . TRBJ2-5 TRBV30 TGTGCCTGGGGACAGGGGCGGGAGACCCAGTACTTC CAWGQGRETQYF
. 16 . TRBJ1-1 TRBV6-1 TGTGCCAGCAGTGGGTCCCCGACAGGCGGATGGACTGAAGCTTTCTTT CASSGSPTGGWTEAFF
. 14 few TRBJ1-5 TRBV6-5 TGTGCCAGCACCCTCGGGGGTAGCAATCAGCCCCAGCATTTT CASTLGGSNQPQHF
TRBD2 14 . TRBJ2-5 TRBV19 TGTGCCAGCAGCTTAGCGGGGACTCGGGAGACCCAGTACTTC CASSLAGTRETQYF
. 14 . TRBJ1-2 TRBV2 TGTGCCAGCAGGGATACCGGGGCTAACTATGGCTACACCTTC CASRDTGANYGYTF
TRBD2 14 . TRBJ2-7 TRBV6-5 TGTGCCAGCAGTCGGTCTAGCGGGACCTACGAGCAGTACTTC CASSRSSGTYEQYF
. 14 . TRBJ1-2 TRBV5-1 TGCGCCAGCAGCTTGGACGGTGATAACTATGGCTACACCTTC CASSLDGDNYGYTF
. 13 . TRBJ1-1 TRBV29-1 TGCAGCGTATCACTGGGCCCGAACACTGAAGCTTTCTTT CSVSLGPNTEAFF
TRBD2 18 . TRBJ2-2 TRBV9 TGTGCCAGCAGCGGACACCCTGGCGGGGGGGATTACACCGGGGAGCTGTTTTTT CASSGHPGGGDYTGELFF
. 15 . TRBJ2-5 TRBV3-1/TRBV3-2 TGTGCCAGCAGCCATGTAGAAAGAGGACAAGAGACCCAGTACTTC CASSHVERGQETQYF
TRBD1 16 . TRBJ2-3 TRBV5-1 TGCGCCAGCAGTAAATCGCCACAGGGGGTACCAGATACGCAGTATTTT CASSKSPQGVPDTQYF
TRBD2 14 . TRBJ2-3 TRBV5-1 TGCGCCAGCAGAGACCCGGGACTACAAGATACGCAGTATTTT CASRDPGLQDTQYF
. 14 . TRBJ2-5 TRBV19 TGTGCCAGTAGTCCCGGACAGACCCAAGAGACCCAGTACTTC CASSPGQTQETQYF
TRBD1 16 . TRBJ2-5 TRBV24-1 TGTGCCACCAGTGATTTGACCCCAGGGGGAGAAGAGACCCAGTACTTC CATSDLTPGGEETQYF
. 13 . TRBJ2-7 TRBV7-9 TGTGCCAGCAGCCGCGGACAAATCTACGAGCAGTACTTC CASSRGQIYEQYF
TRBD1 15 . TRBJ2-1 TRBV11-2 TGTGCCAGCAGCCTTGGGACAGGATTGTACAATGAGCAGTTCTTC CASSLGTGLYNEQFF
. 15 . TRBJ2-5 TRBV19 TGTGCCAGTAGTATAGATCGCACCCAGGGAGAGACCCAGTACTTC CASSIDRTQGETQYF
TRBD1 15 . TRBJ2-1 TRBV5-4 TGTGCCAGCAGCCCGTCCGGGACAGTGGCGGGTGAGCAGTTCTTC CASSPSGTVAGEQFF
TRBD1 19 . TRBJ1-4 TRBV4-1 TGCGCCAGCAGCCAAGATAGAGGGACAGACGACCCAACTAATGAAAAACTGTTTTTT CASSQDRGTDDPTNEKLFF
. 11 . TRBJ2-7 TRBV20-1 TGCAGTGCTCCCACGGGGTACGAGCAGTACTTC CSAPTGYEQYF
. 16 . TRBJ1-1 TRBV5-1 TGCGCCAGCAGCTCCACATTCGCCAGGCGGAACACTGAAGCTTTCTTT CASSSTFARRNTEAFF
. 15 . TRBJ2-2 TRBV7-6 TGTGCCAGCAGCTTAAGGGGACACCTCGGCGGGGAGCTGTTTTTT CASSLRGHLGGELFF
TRBD2 15 . TRBJ2-3 TRBV5-1 TGCGCCAGCAGCTCTACTAGCGGGGGGGCAGATACGCAGTATTTT CASSSTSGGADTQYF
. 15 few TRBJ1-4 TRBV19 TGTGCCAGTAGTCTTACCGGGACAAGCTTGGAAAAACTGTTTTTT CASSLTGTSLEKLFF
. 14 . TRBJ1-5 TRBV2 TGTGCCAGCCGCGGGGGGAATAGCAATCAGCCCCAGCATTTT CASRGGNSNQPQHF
TRBD2 14 once TRBJ2-5 TRBV2 TGTGCCAGCAGACTAGCGGGCGGAATTGAGACCCAGTACTTC CASRLAGGIETQYF
TRBD2 16 once TRBJ2-7 TRBV2 TGTGCCAGCAGTGAACTGTTGGGACTAGCAACCTACGAGCAGTACTTC CASSELLGLATYEQYF
TRBD1 15 . TRBJ1-4 TRBV12-5 TGTGCTAGTGGTCGCGACAGGGGGAGGGGTGAAAAACTGTTTTTT CASGRDRGRGEKLFF
. 14 . TRBJ1-5 TRBV14 TGTGCCAGCAGCCAAGGCGGAAGTGAGCAGCCCCAGCATTTT CASSQGGSEQPQHF
TRBD2 15 . TRBJ2-1 TRBV5-1 TGCGCCAGCAGCTTGGGCGGGGGGGCCCAAAATGAGCAGTTCTTC CASSLGGGAQNEQFF
. 15 . TRBJ1-6 TRBV3-1/TRBV3-2 TGTGCCAGCAGCCAAGGTTTCAGGGGTAATTCACCCCTCCACTTT CASSQGFRGNSPLHF
. 13 . TRBJ1-5 TRBV30 TGTGCCTACAGGGTCGATCGCAATCAGCCCCAGCATTTT CAYRVDRNQPQHF
. 14 . TRBJ1-1 TRBV21-1 TGTGCCAGCAGCAAAACAGGGGCGAACACTGAAGCTTTCTTT CASSKTGANTEAFF
. 15 . TRBJ1-3 TRBV6-5 TGTGCCAGCAGTTACTTGGCAGGGGCTGGAAACACCATATATTTT CASSYLAGAGNTIYF
TRBD2 16 once TRBJ2-3 TRBV7-2 TGTGCCAGCAGCTTACTGTGGGCGGGGGGGTCAGATACGCAGTATTTT CASSLLWAGGSDTQYF
TRBD2 14 . TRBJ2-1 TRBV5-1 TGCGCCAGCAGCTTGAATAGCGGGGATACTGAGCAGTTCTTC CASSLNSGDTEQFF
. 14 . TRBJ1-2 TRBV29-1 TGCAGCGTTGAAGATTCTACGGAGAACTATGGCTACACCTTC CSVEDSTENYGYTF
TRBD1 14 . TRBJ2-7 TRBV7-6 TGTGCCAGCAGCTCAGGGACAGGGGTGGCGGAGCAGTACTTC CASSSGTGVAEQYF
TRBD2 19 once TRBJ2-1 TRBV7-9 TGTGCCAGCAGCTTTATACTAGGAGCGGGGGGGCTTGAATCCAATGAGCAGTTCTTC CASSFILGAGGLESNEQFF
. 14 . TRBJ2-1 TRBV5-8 TGTGCCAGCAGCCTATTGAGGGGGACAAATGAGCAGTTCTTC CASSLLRGTNEQFF
. 16 . TRBJ2-1 TRBV18 TGTGCCAGCTCACCACGATCAGGGATGGGGTACAATGAGCAGTTCTTC CASSPRSGMGYNEQFF
TRBD1 13 . TRBJ1-1 TRBV2 TGTGCCAGCAGTGACAGGGGGGAAGCTGAAGCTTTCTTT CASSDRGEAEAFF
TRBD1 15 . TRBJ1-1 TRBV6-4 TGTGCCAGCAGGCCACAGACAGGGGGGAACACTGAAGCTTTCTTT CASRPQTGGNTEAFF
. 14 . TRBJ1-2 TRBV28 TGTGCCAGCAGTTTATACAGTCCTCCCTATGGCTACACCTTC CASSLYSPPYGYTF
TRBD2 18 . TRBJ2-7 TRBV7-8 TGTGCCAGCAGCTTAGAGGGGTCTAGCGGCGATAGCTCCTACGAGCAGTACTTC CASSLEGSSGDSSYEQYF
TRBD1 15 . TRBJ2-7 TRBV28 TGTGCCAGCAGTCCCTGGGACAGGGTCTCACACCAGCAGTACTTC CASSPWDRVSHQQYF
. 15 once TRBJ1-3 TRBV7-2 TGTGCCAGCAGCGCGGGGCCCGGGGCTGGAAACACCATATATTTT CASSAGPGAGNTIYF
. 18 . TRBJ1-3 TRBV15 TGTGCCACCAGCAGAGATTCGGACAGACCGTCCCGGTCTAACACCATATATTTT CATSRDSDRPSRSNTIYF
TRBD2 15 . TRBJ2-7 TRBV6-5 TGTGCCAGCAGTTACTCGACCGGGGGGGGCTACGAGCAGTACTTC CASSYSTGGGYEQYF
TRBD2 14 . TRBJ2-3 TRBV19 TGTGCCAGTAGTCCCCGGGGGGACACAGATACGCAGTATTTT CASSPRGDTDTQYF
TRBD2 18 . TRBJ2-3 TRBV4-2 TGTGCCAGCAGCCAGGCTAGCGGGGGGAGAGCAAGCACAGATACGCAGTATTTT CASSQASGGRASTDTQYF
TRBD1 14 . TRBJ1-2 TRBV5-1 TGCGCCAGCAGGTCCCCGACAGGGGGCGATGGCTACACCTTC CASRSPTGGDGYTF
TRBD1 16 . TRBJ2-2 TRBV7-9 TGTGCCAGCAGCTCGCCGGGACAGGGAAACACCGGGGAGCTGTTTTTT CASSSPGQGNTGELFF